This T cell receptor beta chain emerged from a study of blood T cell repertoires in COVID-19. Study-level information: The cDNA or gDNA used as material had been derived from T cells, B-cell-depleted T cells, or PBMCs.

Clones were read by immunoSEQ multiplex PCR, and TCRdb kept only the in-frame ones, dropping some. The table records about 120,000 clones, roughly four fifths of them present only once. V lost 5 bases to trimming and J lost 4 bases; unmatched junction nucleotides: 16. The CDR3 contains 20 residues. In germline, CDR1 is SGHVS, CDR2 FQNEAQ. The sequence derives from a man aged 30 to 39 with COVID-19, enrolled during active disease. The sequencing input was peripheral blood. The chain is built from TRBV7-8 and TRBJ2-3; TRBD2 matches 15 bases. As DNA, the CDR3 is TGTGCCAGCAGCCCATGGACTAGCGGGAGGGGGAGGGGGTTGGCAGATACGCAGTATTTT. Its translation is CASSPWTSGRGRGLADTQYF. Combining the CDR3 with reference TRBV7-8 and TRBJ2-3 gives the whole variable domain GAGVSQSPRYKVAKRGQDVALRCDPISGHVSLFWYQQALGQGPEFLTYFQNEAQLDKSGLPSDRFFAERPEGSVSTLKIQRTQQEDSAVYLCASSPWTSGRGRGLADTQYFGPGTRLTVL.